Listed below are T cell receptor beta chains from one sample, sequenced in a study of blood T cell repertoires in COVID-19. This table comes from immunoSEQ multiplex PCR, and its TCRdb copy is limited to in-frame clones, with some not included. The data hold 51,000 or so clones, with about 90% observed a single time. The sample taken for sequencing was peripheral blood. The receptor set was obtained from an elderly man with acute or convalescent COVID-19. Each CDR3 is given with its conserved first and last residue. D genes are given only for firm matches. Rows may omit the clone size; those that give it use once, few, many or a size class.

D	size	V	J	DNA	CDR3
NA	NA	TRBV9	TRBJ2-5	TGTGCCAGCAGCCAAGAACGTGGGGGGTCCGAGACCCAGTACTTC	CASSQERGGSETQYF
TRBD1	once	TRBV18	TRBJ2-6	TGTGCCAGCTCACCGGGACAGGGTTATTCATCTGGGGCCAACGTCCTGACTTTC	CASSPGQGYSSGANVLTF
TRBD2	NA	TRBV3-1/TRBV3-2	TRBJ2-3	TGTGCCAGCAGCCAGTTCCGCGGGGGGCGAGCTAATACGCAGTATTTT	CASSQFRGGRANTQYF
NA	NA	TRBV2	TRBJ1-3	TGTGCCAGCAGTGAAGAGCGGGCAGGGAGCTCTGGAAACACCATATATTTT	CASSEERAGSSGNTIYF
NA	NA	TRBV18	TRBJ1-2	TGTGCCAGCTCACCTGTAGTGGGGCGGAACTATGGCTACACCTTC	CASSPVVGRNYGYTF
NA	NA	TRBV6-4	TRBJ1-6	TGTGCCAGCAGTAGGGACTTCGCCGGGGCCCTCCACTTT	CASSRDFAGALHF
TRBD1	NA	TRBV3-1/TRBV3-2	TRBJ1-3	TGTGCCAGCAGCCTTATACAGGGGGCGCCCGGAAACACCATATATTTT	CASSLIQGAPGNTIYF
TRBD1	once	TRBV6-5	TRBJ1-1	TGTGCCAGCAGTATTTACAGGGGCACTGAAGCTTTCTTT	CASSIYRGTEAFF
NA	NA	TRBV5-5	TRBJ2-7	TGTGCCAGCAGCTTACCTGGGGGGGCCGACTACGAGCAGTACTTC	CASSLPGGADYEQYF
TRBD1	NA	TRBV29-1	TRBJ1-5	TGCAGCGTTGAAGCTCAGGGGGGTCAGCCCCAGCATTTT	CSVEAQGGQPQHF
TRBD2	NA	TRBV6-2/TRBV6-3	TRBJ2-1	TGTGCCAGCAGTTCCGATCGACTAGCGGGGGGTATTTACAATGAGCAGTTCTTC	CASSSDRLAGGIYNEQFF
TRBD2	NA	TRBV5-1	TRBJ2-1	TGCGCCAGCAGCTTGAAGGTAGCGGGACCGGGAGATGAGCAGTTCTTC	CASSLKVAGPGDEQFF
NA	once	TRBV2	TRBJ1-1	TGTGCCAGCAGGGAGAGGTCGGGGGCTGAAGCTTTCTTT	CASRERSGAEAFF
NA	NA	TRBV11-3	TRBJ2-1	TGTGCCAGCAGCCGGGACTCCCCCAATGAGCAGTTCTTC	CASSRDSPNEQFF
TRBD1	NA	TRBV5-1	TRBJ1-6	TGCGCCAGCAGCCTAGGACAGGGGGCGAAAAATTCACCCCTCCACTTT	CASSLGQGAKNSPLHF
TRBD1	NA	TRBV5-1	TRBJ1-3	TGCGCCAGCAGCAGGACAGGGACCCGCTCTGGAAACACCATATATTTT	CASSRTGTRSGNTIYF
TRBD1	once	TRBV4-1	TRBJ1-4	TGCGCCAGCAGCCGGGATGGGACAGGGGCAAATGAAAAACTGTTTTTT	CASSRDGTGANEKLFF
TRBD1	NA	TRBV28	TRBJ1-2	TGTGCCAGCAGTTTCCCGGGACAGGGGATATATGGCTACACCTTC	CASSFPGQGIYGYTF
TRBD1	few	TRBV5-1	TRBJ2-3	TGCGCCAGCAGCCGTAGACAGGGGAGCACAGATACGCAGTATTTT	CASSRRQGSTDTQYF
NA	NA	TRBV5-6	TRBJ1-2	TGTGCCAGCAGCTTGGGGGCCATCCCCCCTCGCTATGGCTACACCTTC	CASSLGAIPPRYGYTF
NA	NA	TRBV25-1	TRBJ2-3	TGTGCCAGCAGTGAAGGGCAGGGTGGGTCAGATACGCAGTATTTT	CASSEGQGGSDTQYF
NA	NA	TRBV27	TRBJ1-1	TGTGCCAGCAGTTTAGTGCAGGGGATGGAAACTGAAGCTTTCTTT	CASSLVQGMETEAFF
TRBD1	NA	TRBV23-1	TRBJ1-5	TGCGCCAGCAGTCAAATATCACAGGGGAGGAAGTGGGGCAATCAGCCCCAGCATTTT	CASSQISQGRKWGNQPQHF
TRBD2	NA	TRBV5-1	TRBJ2-3	TGCGCCAGCAGCAGATCCGGGACTAGCGGGGGAGATACGCAGTATTTT	CASSRSGTSGGDTQYF
NA	NA	TRBV12-3/TRBV12-4	TRBJ1-1	TGTGCCAGCAGGCAGGGAGGTGGCACTGAAGCTTTCTTT	CASRQGGGTEAFF
TRBD1	few	TRBV6-5	TRBJ1-5	TGTGCCAGCAGTTACTCGAAACAGGGGGAACAGCCCCAGCATTTT	CASSYSKQGEQPQHF
TRBD1	NA	TRBV5-1	TRBJ2-5	TGCGCCAGCAGCCTCCTCCCCGGACAGGGGCCAGAGACCCAGTACTTC	CASSLLPGQGPETQYF
NA	NA	TRBV7-2	TRBJ1-3	TGTGCCAGCAGCCTAAGGTGGAGGGAGAGCTCTGGAAACACCATATATTTT	CASSLRWRESSGNTIYF
TRBD2	NA	TRBV7-2	TRBJ2-1	TGTGCCAGCAGCTTAGAGGCGGGGGAATACAATGAGCAGTTCTTC	CASSLEAGEYNEQFF
NA	once	TRBV7-8	TRBJ1-1	TGTGCCAGCAGCTTAGGGGGGGACCTGGACACTGAAGCTTTCTTT	CASSLGGDLDTEAFF
NA	NA	TRBV7-3	TRBJ1-1	TGTGCCAGCAGCTTAGAAGGGGCGAACACTGAAGCTTTCTTT	CASSLEGANTEAFF
TRBD1	NA	TRBV7-8	TRBJ1-2	TGTGCCAGCAGCCCCGGGACAGCGGACCCCTATGGCTACACCTTC	CASSPGTADPYGYTF
TRBD2	once	TRBV9	TRBJ2-5	TGTGCCAGCAGCGTAGAGAGACTAGCTGGGGAGACCCAGTACTTC	CASSVERLAGETQYF
NA	NA	TRBV10-3	TRBJ1-1	TGTGCCATCAGTGAGAGAGCACAGACGAACACTGAAGCTTTCTTT	CAISERAQTNTEAFF
TRBD1	NA	TRBV6-5	TRBJ1-1	TGTGCCAGCAGTTCTTGGACAGGGAACACTGAAGCTTTCTTT	CASSSWTGNTEAFF
NA	NA	TRBV9	TRBJ2-2	TGTGCCAGCAGCGTAGGCCCCGGGGGTCCCGGGGAGCTGTTTTTT	CASSVGPGGPGELFF
NA	NA	TRBV18	TRBJ1-5	TGTGCCAGCTCACCTCAAATGAGCAATCAGCCCCAGCATTTT	CASSPQMSNQPQHF
TRBD1	NA	TRBV5-4	TRBJ1-2	TGTGCCAGCAGCTCGCCGAGGGACAGCCTCTATGGCTACACCTTC	CASSSPRDSLYGYTF
NA	NA	TRBV3-1/TRBV3-2	TRBJ1-5	TGTGCCAGCAGCCAAGGGGCCCATCAGCCCCAGCATTTT	CASSQGAHQPQHF
NA	NA	TRBV19	TRBJ1-2	TGTGCCAGTAGTCAGAACTATGGCTACACCTTC	CASSQNYGYTF
NA	few	TRBV5-1	TRBJ2-3	TGCGCCAGCAGCGTGAGTGGACTGAGCACAGATACGCAGTATTTT	CASSVSGLSTDTQYF
NA	NA	TRBV3-1/TRBV3-2	TRBJ2-1	TGTGCCAGCAGCCAAGTAGACAGGCCAGAGCAGTTCTTC	CASSQVDRPEQFF
NA	NA	TRBV5-1	TRBJ2-2	TGCGCCAGCAGCTCTTTACAGGGCGGCGGGGAGCTGTTTTTT	CASSSLQGGGELFF
TRBD2	NA	TRBV19	TRBJ2-6	TGTGCCAGTAGTATAGGTGGCGGGAGCTCTGGGGCCAACGTCCTGACTTTC	CASSIGGGSSGANVLTF
NA	NA	TRBV7-9	TRBJ2-3	TGTGCCAGCAGCCAAGAGGGCACGCAGTATTTT	CASSQEGTQYF